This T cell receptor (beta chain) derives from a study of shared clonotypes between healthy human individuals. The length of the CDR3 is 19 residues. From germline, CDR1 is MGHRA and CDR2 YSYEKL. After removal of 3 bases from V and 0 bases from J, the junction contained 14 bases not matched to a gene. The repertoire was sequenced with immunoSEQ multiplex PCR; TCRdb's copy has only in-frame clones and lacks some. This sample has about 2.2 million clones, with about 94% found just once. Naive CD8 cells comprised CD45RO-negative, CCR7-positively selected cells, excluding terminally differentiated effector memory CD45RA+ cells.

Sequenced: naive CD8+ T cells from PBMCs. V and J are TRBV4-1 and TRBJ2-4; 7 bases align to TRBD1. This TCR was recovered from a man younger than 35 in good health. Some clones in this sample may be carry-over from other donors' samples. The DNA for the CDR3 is TGCGCCAGCAGCCATTATCCACCTTTGGGGACAGAAGCCAAAAACATTCAGTACTTC. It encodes CASSHYPPLGTEAKNIQYF.